These T cell receptor delta chains were read from a single sample in a study of Vδ1+ human thymocytes. TCRdb re-called the multiplex PCR reads through CATT. The sample lists some 54,000 delta-chain clones, more than 15% occurring once. Material: Vdelta1+ gamma-delta thymocytes from the thymus. These receptors originate from a boy less than two years old who had congenital heart surgery. The CDR3 runs from the conserved cysteine through the conserved F or W. The order of the fields is clone size, J gene, V gene, D gene, CDR3 DNA, CDR3 protein. The D gene is left open where the match is weak. Clone size, where shown, is once, few, many, or a class for clones that have expanded.

abundance: -; j_gene: TRDJ1; v_gene: TRDV1; d_gene: -; CDR3nt: TGTGCTCTTGGGGCCCAAGTGGGGGTGTTTTCTGACACCGATAAACTCATCTTT; CDR3aa: CALGAQVGVFSDTDKLIF
abundance: -; j_gene: TRDJ1; v_gene: TRDV1; d_gene: -; CDR3nt: TGTGCTCTTGGGGCCCCCCAAGTACTGGGACAACCCGATAAACTCATCTTT; CDR3aa: CALGAPQVLGQPDKLIF
abundance: -; j_gene: TRDJ1; v_gene: TRDV1; d_gene: -; CDR3nt: TGTGCTCTTGGGGAACTCGGAGGTCGCCCTGCCTACGGGTACTTGTACACCGATAAACTCATCTTT; CDR3aa: CALGELGGRPAYGYLYTDKLIF
abundance: -; j_gene: TRDJ1; v_gene: TRDV1; d_gene: -; CDR3nt: TGTGCTCTTGGTGAGGCCGATAAACTCATCTTT; CDR3aa: CALGEADKLIF
abundance: -; j_gene: TRDJ1; v_gene: TRDV1; d_gene: TRDD2; CDR3nt: TGTGCTCTTGGGGAACCCGCTCTTCCTACGTGGGGGCATACGGGCACCGATAAACTCATCTTT; CDR3aa: CALGEPALPTWGHTGTDKLIF
abundance: few; j_gene: TRDJ1; v_gene: TRDV1; d_gene: TRDD3; CDR3nt: TGTGCTCTTGGGGTCGCCGTCCTTCCTCCTTCGGACTGGGGGATACTCTATAAACTCATCTTT; CDR3aa: CALGVAVLPPSDWGILYKLIF
abundance: -; j_gene: TRDJ1; v_gene: TRDV1; d_gene: -; CDR3nt: TGTGCTCTTGGGGAACTAGTAGTACCCTGTTTGATACGCGGGAAAACCGATAAACTCATCTTT; CDR3aa: CALGELVVPCLIRGKTDKLIF
abundance: medium-sized; j_gene: TRDJ1; v_gene: TRDV2; d_gene: TRDD3; CDR3nt: TGTGCCTGTGACATCTACGTACTGGGGACAAATAAACTCATCTTT; CDR3aa: CACDIYVLGTNKLIF
abundance: -; j_gene: TRDJ1; v_gene: TRDV1; d_gene: -; CDR3nt: TGTGCTCTTGGGGAAGGGTATAGCGTAAATTCAGGGGACCCCACCGATAAACTCATCTTT; CDR3aa: CALGEGYSVNSGDPTDKLIF
abundance: -; j_gene: TRDJ1; v_gene: TRDV1; d_gene: TRDD3; CDR3nt: TGTGCTCTTGGGCCCGACGGGGGGATCGGCACCGATAAACTCATCTTT; CDR3aa: CALGPDGGIGTDKLIF
abundance: -; j_gene: TRDJ1; v_gene: TRDV1; d_gene: -; CDR3nt: TGTGCTCTTGGGACAAGAAAAAGGCCTTCCCCTCTTTACCACACCGATAAACTCATCTTT; CDR3aa: CALGTRKRPSPLYHTDKLIF
abundance: -; j_gene: TRDJ1; v_gene: TRDV1; d_gene: TRDD3; CDR3nt: TGTGCTCTTGGGGAACGGGGGGGCCTTCCTATTCTTTGGGGGATACGCGAGAGCGATAAACTCATCTTT; CDR3aa: CALGERGGLPILWGIRESDKLIF
abundance: -; j_gene: TRDJ1; v_gene: TRDV1; d_gene: TRDD3; CDR3nt: TGTGCTCTTGGGGAAGAGAGCTTTCCCTCCGCTTACTGGGGGCTCGATAAACTCATCTTT; CDR3aa: CALGEESFPSAYWGLDKLIF
abundance: few; j_gene: TRDJ1; v_gene: TRDV2; d_gene: TRDD3; CDR3nt: TGTGCCTGTGACGTGGGGGATATCAATAAACTATTCACCGATAAACTCATCTTT; CDR3aa: CACDVGDINKLFTDKLIF
abundance: -; j_gene: TRDJ1; v_gene: TRDV1; d_gene: -; CDR3nt: TGTGCTCTTGGGGAACTTCGCCTTCCACCACCTGTACTGGGGACCTACACCGATAAACTCATCTTT; CDR3aa: CALGELRLPPPVLGTYTDKLIF
abundance: -; j_gene: TRDJ2; v_gene: TRDV1; d_gene: -; CDR3nt: TGTGCTCTTGGGGAATTATCCAACCTGGAAGGGTTGACAGCACAACTCTTCTTT; CDR3aa: CALGELSNLEGLTAQLFF
abundance: -; j_gene: TRDJ1; v_gene: TRDV1; d_gene: TRDD3; CDR3nt: TGTGCTCTCTGGTCGTTGTTAAGTCCAGCCTACGGATACTGGGGGACGTCTTCACTCACCGATAAACTCATCTTT; CDR3aa: CALWSLLSPAYGYWGTSSLTDKLIF
abundance: few; j_gene: TRDJ1; v_gene: TRDV1; d_gene: -; CDR3nt: TGTGCTCTTGGGGAGCGGTACCTCCTCCATACTGGGCCACGTAAGTACACCGATAAACTCATCTTT; CDR3aa: CALGERYLLHTGPRKYTDKLIF
abundance: few; j_gene: TRDJ1; v_gene: TRDV1; d_gene: TRDD3; CDR3nt: TGTGCTCTTGGGGACCTCTCCTGGTACTGGGGGATAAGGGGGACCGATAAACTCATCTTT; CDR3aa: CALGDLSWYWGIRGTDKLIF